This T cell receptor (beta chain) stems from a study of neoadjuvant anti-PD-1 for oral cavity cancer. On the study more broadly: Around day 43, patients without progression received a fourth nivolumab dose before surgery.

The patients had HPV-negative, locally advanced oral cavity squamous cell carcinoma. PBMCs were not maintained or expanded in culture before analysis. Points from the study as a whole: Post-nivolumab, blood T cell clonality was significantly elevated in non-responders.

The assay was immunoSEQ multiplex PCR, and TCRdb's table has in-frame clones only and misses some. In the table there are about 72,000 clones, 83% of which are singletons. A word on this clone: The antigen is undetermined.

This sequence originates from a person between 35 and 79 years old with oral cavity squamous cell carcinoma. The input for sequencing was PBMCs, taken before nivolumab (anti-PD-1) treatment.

The CDR3 nucleotides are TGTGCCAGCAGCTTAGGTCGGAGGCCAGACTACACCTTC. Its protein is CASSLGRRPDYTF. The chain is built from TRBV7-8 and TRBJ1-2, with D hard to call. The V end was cut by 1 base, the J end by 10 bases, with 13 bases between. CDR1 SGHVS and CDR2 FQNEAQ come from the germline V gene. The CDR3 has 13 residues.